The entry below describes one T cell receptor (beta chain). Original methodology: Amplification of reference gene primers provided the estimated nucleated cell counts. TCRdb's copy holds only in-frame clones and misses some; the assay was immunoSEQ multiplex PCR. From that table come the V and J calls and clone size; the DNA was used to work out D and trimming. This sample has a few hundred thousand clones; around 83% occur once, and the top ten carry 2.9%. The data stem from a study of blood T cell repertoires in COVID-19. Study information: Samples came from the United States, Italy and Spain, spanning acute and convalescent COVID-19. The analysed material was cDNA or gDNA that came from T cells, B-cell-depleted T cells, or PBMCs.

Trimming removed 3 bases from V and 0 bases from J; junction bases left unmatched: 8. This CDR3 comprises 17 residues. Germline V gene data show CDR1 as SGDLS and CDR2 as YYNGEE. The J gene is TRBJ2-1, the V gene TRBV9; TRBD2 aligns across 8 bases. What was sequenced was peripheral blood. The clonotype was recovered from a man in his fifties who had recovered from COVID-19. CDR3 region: CASSAPGGVSSYNEQFF. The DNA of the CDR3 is TGTGCCAGCAGCGCCCCGGGGGGGGTGAGCTCCTACAATGAGCAGTTCTTC.